Below are 10 T cell receptor beta chains sequenced from a single sample in a study of cytomegalovirus exposure and HLA in healthy donors. This PCR relied on a set of 60 Vbeta primers and 13 Jbeta primers. Generated by immunoSEQ multiplex PCR, the TCRdb table keeps only in-frame clones and is missing some. The sample has about 130,000 clones, 81% seen once. The sample consisted of PBMCs. The source is a woman aged 40 to 50 in good health and CMV-seropositive.

This CDR3 reads CASSSGLAGGSYNEQFF. The CDR3 DNA sequence: TGTGCCAGCAGCTCGGGACTAGCGGGAGGATCCTACAATGAGCAGTTCTTC. The chain carries TRBV7-3 and TRBJ2-1; 15 bases agree with TRBD2. Trimming cost V 4 bases and J 1 base; bases outside gene matches: 2. This CDR3 has 17 amino acids. From germline, CDR1 is SGHTA and CDR2 FQGTGA. The full variable domain, with the rest looked up from reference TRBV7-3 and TRBJ2-1, is GAGVSQTPSNKVTEKGKYVELRCDPISGHTALYWYRQSLGQGPEFLIYFQGTGAADDSGLPNDRFFAVRPEGSVSTLKIQRTERGDSAVYLCASSSGLAGGSYNEQFFGPGTRLTVL.

The rearrangement joins TRBV27 to TRBJ2-5, with a weak D call TRBD1 (5 bases). Trimming pared 3 bases from V and 4 bases from J, leaving 12 bases between. The V gene's germline CDR1 is MNHEY and CDR2 SMNVEV (reference sequence). The CDR3 runs 14 residues. CDR3 in DNA: TGTGCCAGCAGTTTGCAGGGTTTGGGAGAGACCCAGTACTTC. It translates to CASSLQGLGETQYF.

This chain joins TRBV23-1 and TRBJ1-5; no definite D call. TRBV23-1 is designated an ORF whose function remains uncertain. This CDR3 contains 15 residues. Trimming pared 8 bases from V and 0 bases from J, leaving 14 bases between. Here the CDR3 DNA reads TGCGCCAGCCCATGCCGGGATTATAGCAATCAGCCCCAGCATTTT. Its protein is CASPCRDYSNQPQHF.

The V call is TRBV5-1, the J call TRBJ1-1; the D gene is possibly TRBD1 (6 bases). V lost 4 bases and J lost 1, with 14 bases in between. Germline loops: CDR1 SGHRS, CDR2 YFSETQ. The CDR3 is 15 residues long. This CDR3 is CASSLRQESNTEAFF. CDR3 DNA sequence: TGCGCCAGCAGCCTACGACAGGAATCGAACACTGAAGCTTTCTTT.

This clone has just a few counts. In DNA form, the CDR3 reads TGCAGCGTCTCCGACAGGGGCGAGCAGTACTTC. Its translation is CSVSDRGEQYF. The V gene is TRBV29-1, the J gene TRBJ2-7; TRBD1 agrees at 8 bases. CDR1 is SQVTM, CDR2 ANQGSEA, per germline. The length of the CDR3 is 11 residues. J gave up 6 bases and V 6 bases, and 4 bases lay outside the gene matches.

This clone was seen once. V usage is TRBV19 and J usage is TRBJ1-2; 8 positions agree with TRBD1. CDR3 length: 14 residues. V dropped 3 bases and J dropped 5; count of bases not matched to a gene: 5. Germline assignment: CDR1 LNHDA and CDR2 SQIVND (reference sequence). The DNA of the CDR3 is TGTGCCAGTAGTATCGGACAGGGTAATTATGGCTACACCTTC. Translation gives CASSIGQGNYGYTF.

Here the CDR3 DNA reads TGTGCCATCAGTGAGGTCGGGGTAAGCGTACGAGATACGCAGTATTTT. Translated: CAISEVGVSVRDTQYF. The chain links TRBV10-3 to TRBJ2-3; D possibly corresponds to TRBD2 (5 bases). The CDR3 is 16 amino acids. Trimming left V 2 bases short and J 5 bases short, with 17 bases between. Germline CDR1 is ENHRY and CDR2 is SYGVKD.

The V gene is TRBV11-3, the J gene TRBJ2-1; D call uncertain. V was shortened by 2 bases and J by 7 bases, with 6 bases between the two germline ends. CDR1 is SGHNT and CDR2 is YENEEA in the germline V gene. The CDR3 covers 12 residues. The CDR3 loop is CASSLNSNEQFF. For the CDR3, the DNA is TGTGCCAGCAGCTTAAACTCAAATGAGCAGTTCTTC.

This clone was found a few times. The gene calls are TRBV7-8 and TRBJ2-3, with 10 bases matching TRBD2. The trim removed 6 bases at V and 0 bases at J, leaving 12 bases unmatched. The CDR3 runs 18 residues. CDR1 and CDR2 (germline): SGHVS, FQNEAQ. This CDR3 is CASRQLAGLPFSTDTQYF. The DNA of the CDR3 is TGTGCCAGCAGACAACTAGCGGGACTTCCTTTTAGCACAGATACGCAGTATTTT.

The V gene is TRBV27, the J gene TRBJ2-6; weak D call: TRBD2 (5 bases). Per the germline V gene, CDR1 is MNHEY and CDR2 is SMNVEV (reference sequence). V was cut by 3 bases and J by 2 bases, with 14 bases left in between. The CDR3 is made up of 17 amino acids. The CDR3 sequence: CASSFTSRRTGANVLTF. CDR3 DNA sequence: TGTGCCAGCAGTTTTACCTCGCGGAGGACTGGGGCCAACGTCCTGACTTTC.